This T cell receptor (beta chain) came from a study of OX40 agonist ivuxolimab in advanced cancers. The study in broad terms: Ivuxolimab was an agonistic, fully human IgG2 monoclonal antibody directed against OX40 (CD134), a costimulatory receptor. Of the approximately 54 patients in dose escalation, approximately 20 had hepatocellular carcinoma, some 15 had melanoma, 9 had renal cell carcinoma and 9 had head and neck cancer. Three dose-escalation patients achieved partial responses, one with hepatocellular carcinoma and two with cutaneous melanoma. Prior anti-PD-1, anti-PD-L1 or anti-CTLA-4 therapy was permitted, and checkpoint inhibitors had been received by less than 45% of dose-escalation patients. The purpose of peripheral TCRbeta sequencing was to test whether ivuxolimab changed TCR sequence diversity and led to clonal T-cell expansion. The paper reports the monotherapy dose-escalation portion (N ≈ 50 patients) of the phase I ivuxolimab trial. Intravenous ivuxolimab was administered to patients every 2 weeks at six dose levels: 0.01, 0.1, 0.3, 1.5, 3 and 10 mg/kg. In the dose-escalation cohort, 70% to 85% of patients were male, and the mean age was approximately 55 years, with a range of roughly 23 to 85.

Concerning this clone itself: Its antigen is currently not known. Base qualities are not provided; no much larger clone lies one nucleotide away.

The trial excluded patients who had a history of autoimmune disease or were on systemic immunosuppression. Peripheral blood for TCR sequencing was collected from all dose cohorts at baseline, on cycle 4 day 1, and on cycle 7 day 1. Samples came from an open-label, multicenter, first-in-human phase I dose-escalation trial of ivuxolimab. Adults with locally advanced or metastatic melanoma, renal cell carcinoma, hepatocellular carcinoma or head and neck squamous cell carcinoma were enrolled in the trial. Before TCR sequencing, CD4+ T cells and CD8+ T cells from peripheral blood were sorted into separate populations. V is cut by 3 bases and J by 0 bases, and the space between the germline ends is 12 bases. Counted from cysteine to phenylalanine, this CDR3 has 16 amino acids. Only CDR3 DNA is held: 48 bases, read in frame from base 1. Findings and caveats that apply to the study as a whole: Antigen specificity was not determined for the clonally expanded peripheral T cells. At doses of 0.1 to 3.0 mg/kg, clonal expansion of both CD4+ and CD8+ T cells in blood was seen between baseline and week 6. After ivuxolimab, expanded clones were on average more numerous among CD8+ T cells than among CD4+ T cells. Partial responders in the 0.1-3.0 mg/kg groups had among the lowest normalized peripheral clonal expansion, especially among CD8+ T cells. Low levels of normalized T-cell clonal expansion were also seen in some patients who did not respond.

Genomic DNA was isolated from the sorted cells so that the TCRbeta CDR3 region could be sequenced. TCRbeta CDR3 regions were sequenced using the immunoSEQ Assay. The table was pulled from immuneACCESS by TCRdb, which kept in-frame rearrangements only. Such tables lose some clones; where checked, under half of the loss comes from unresolved V genes, and the rest has no known cause. This sample holds roughly 70,000 clones; 82% were observed only once. The top ten clones comprise about 0.42% of the sample. The sequence joins TRBV23-1 to TRBJ2-1; the D gene identity is not certain. TRBV23-1 is given ORF status, its function remaining uncertain. The material sequenced was CD4+ or CD8+ T cells sorted from blood, taken in a trial of the OX40 agonist ivuxolimab. The receptor was isolated from an adult with an advanced solid tumor such as melanoma, head and neck, liver or kidney cancer. The DNA sequence reads TGCGCCAGCAGTCACGTAGTGAGGAGCTCCTACAATGAGCAGTTCTTC. This gives the protein CASSHVVRSSYNEQFF.